These 23 T cell receptor beta chains originate from one sample sequenced in a study of high-grade serous ovarian cancer treatment subgroups. The repertoire was sequenced with immunoSEQ multiplex PCR; TCRdb's copy has only in-frame clones and lacks some. The sample consists of about 16,000 clones, about 76% of them appearing once. Tumor samples were taken before definitive surgery or chemotherapy. The sample was tumor tissue. The receptors were sampled from a human donor with high-grade serous ovarian cancer.

Concerning this clone itself: Mismatch with germline at one junction end may stem from a read error. The chain has TRBV7-7 and TRBJ2-5, with 7 bases aligning to TRBD1. The CDR3 runs to 14 residues. The germline gives CDR1 SSHAT, CDR2 FNYEAQ (reference sequence). For the CDR3, the DNA is TGTGCTAGCAGCCTCTACGACAGGGAAGAGACCCAGTACTTC. This encodes CASSLYDREETQYF.

This sequence joins TRBV5-4 and TRBJ2-1; D gene uncertain. The CDR3 is 14 residues long. Trimming left V 0 bases short and J 9 bases short, with 13 bases between. CDR1 is SGHNT and CDR2 is YYREEE in the germline V gene (reference sequence). The CDR3 coding sequence is TGTGCCAGCAGCTTGGGTGGTCAGTCCCGTGAGCAGTTCTTC. This codes for CASSLGGQSREQFF.

The V and J genes are TRBV28 and TRBJ1-4, with TRBD1 matching 7 bases. Germline values: CDR1 MDHEN, CDR2 SYDVKM. Losses at the gene ends were 6 bases for V and 7 bases for J; bases not matched to a gene: 8. The CDR3 has 14 amino acids. CDR3 DNA sequence: TGTGCCAGCAGAAACAGGGGCTCGGGTGAAAAACTGTTTTTT. This sequence encodes CASRNRGSGEKLFF.

This chain links TRBV19 with TRBJ1-2; D ambiguous. Germline lookup yields CDR1 LNHDA and CDR2 SQIVND (reference sequence). Trimming cost V 8 bases and J 2 bases, with 12 bases left between them. CDR3 length: 13 residues. The CDR3 sequence is CASEPGLNYGYTF. CDR3 sequence (DNA): TGTGCCAGTGAGCCGGGCCTCAACTATGGCTACACCTTC.

Sample share makes this clone large. J is TRBJ2-2 and V is TRBV7-2; 8 nucleotides match TRBD2. The CDR3 totals 14 residues. J lost 3 bases, V lost 4 bases, and 1 base had no gene match. Germline CDR1 and CDR2: SGHTA and FQGNSA. The CDR3 loop is CASSWGLDTGELFF. As DNA, the CDR3 is TGTGCCAGCAGCTGGGGACTAGACACCGGGGAGCTGTTTTTT.

The table lists this clone with a count of one. The V call is TRBV19, the J call TRBJ1-1, with 8 bases identical to TRBD1. Per the germline V gene, CDR1 is LNHDA and CDR2 is SQIVND (reference sequence). The J segment lost 10 bases and the V segment lost 2 bases, leaving 12 bases of the junction unmatched. This CDR3 is 15 amino acids long. In DNA, the CDR3 is TGTGCCAGTAGTATATTTCCCCCCAGGGGGCAAGGAGCTTTCTTT. Translation: CASSIFPPRGQGAFF. Using reference TRBV19 and TRBJ1-1 for the parts outside the CDR3, the full variable domain is DGGITQSPKYLFRKEGQNVTLSCEQNLNHDAMYWYRQDPGQGLRLIYYSQIVNDFQKGDIAEGYSVSREKKESFPLTVTSAQKNPTAFYLCASSIFPPRGQGAFFGQGTRLTVV.

The rearrangement joins TRBV19 to TRBJ1-5; D uncertain. From germline, CDR1 is LNHDA and CDR2 SQIVND (reference sequence). V was clipped by 0 bases and J by 2 bases, with 11 bases between them. The CDR3 is made up of 16 amino acids. For the CDR3, the DNA is TGTGCCAGTAGTATAGAGGGCGGGCGGGGCAATCAGCCCCAGCATTTT. It codes for CASSIEGGRGNQPQHF.

This clone was counted only a few times. The V call is TRBV5-5, the J call TRBJ1-6; D possibly corresponds to TRBD1 (5 bases). Trimming removed 3 bases at V and 10 bases at J, with 17 bases between. This CDR3 has 15 residues. From germline, CDR1 is SGHKS and CDR2 YYEKEE (reference sequence). In DNA, the CDR3 is TGTGCCAGCAGCTCAAGGGGTAATGTGAGGTCACCCCTCCACTTT. Its protein is CASSSRGNVRSPLHF.

This sequence joins TRBV7-8 and TRBJ2-6; D is possibly TRBD1 (6 bases). The germline CDR1 and CDR2 sequences are SGHVS and FQNEAQ. This CDR3 has 17 residues. CDR3 protein: CATIKGWGQSGANVLTF. The CDR3 coding sequence is TGTGCAACCATAAAGGGGTGGGGGCAGTCTGGGGCCAACGTCCTGACTTTC. Filled out from reference TRBV7-8 and TRBJ2-6, the complete variable domain reads GAGVSQSPRYKVAKRGQDVALRCDPISGHVSLFWYQQALGQGPEFLTYFQNEAQLDKSGLPSDRFFAERPEGSVSTLKIQRTQQEDSAVYLCATIKGWGQSGANVLTFGAGSRLTVL.

The chain is built from TRBV30 and TRBJ1-6; D is ambiguous. CDR3 length: 17 amino acids. The germline CDR1 and CDR2 sequences are GTSNPN and SVGIG (reference sequence). Trimming shortened V by 3 bases and J by 0 bases, and 15 bases separated the two germline ends. Here the CDR3 reads CAWRSVADSSYNSPLHF. CDR3 DNA sequence: TGTGCCTGGAGGTCGGTTGCGGATAGCTCCTATAATTCACCCCTCCACTTT.

V is TRBV19 and J is TRBJ2-2, with 8 nucleotides matching TRBD1. The germline V gene has CDR1 LNHDA and CDR2 SQIVND (reference sequence). The V gene end was trimmed by 5 bases and the J gene end by 6 bases; junction bases not matched to a gene: 5. The CDR3 contains 14 residues. DNA for the CDR3: TGTGCCAGTAGTCAGGGGGCTCGGGCCGGGGAGCTGTTTTTT. Residues: CASSQGARAGELFF.

This clone was counted a few times. V gene TRBV5-1 combines with J gene TRBJ2-2; D possibly uses TRBD1 or TRBD2 (5 bases each). Germline V gives CDR1 SGHRS, CDR2 YFSETQ. Trimming took 0 bases from V and 4 from J, leaving 16 bases between them. The CDR3 totals 17 residues. CDR3 nucleotide sequence: TGCGCCAGCAGCTTGGGCCACCGGGACCCCACCACCGGGGAGCTGTTTTTT. Translating gives CASSLGHRDPTTGELFF.

The rearrangement uses TRBV6-5 and TRBJ2-7; D possibly corresponds to TRBD1 (5 bases). The germline V and J ends were trimmed by 2 bases and 0 bases, with 11 bases remaining between them. The germline CDR1 and CDR2 sequences are MNHEY and SVGAGI. The CDR3 contains 15 residues. The CDR3 DNA sequence: TGTGCCAGCAGTTACGTGGACACGGCCTCCTACGAGCAGTACTTC. The encoded protein is CASSYVDTASYEQYF.

The chain joins TRBV2 to TRBJ1-4, with D uncertain. The CDR3 runs 12 residues. Germline lookup yields CDR1 SNHLY and CDR2 FYNNEI. V was pared by 8 bases and J by 7 bases, with 11 bases between. The CDR3 DNA sequence: TGTGCCAGCGCACGTCGGGGTGAAAAACTGTTTTTT. Translating gives CASARRGEKLFF.

The chain uses TRBV7-2 and TRBJ2-1; TRBD2 agrees at 15 bases. J gave up 7 bases and V 5 bases, and 15 bases lay outside the gene matches. This CDR3 spans 19 amino acids. Per germline, CDR1 SGHTA and CDR2 FQGNSA. CDR3 residues: CASSPRTSGGASFVNEQFF. The DNA of the CDR3 is TGTGCCAGCAGCCCCAGGACTAGCGGGGGGGCCAGCTTCGTAAATGAGCAGTTCTTC.

This chain links TRBV28 with TRBJ2-1, with a weak D call TRBD2 (6 bases). The CDR3 has 14 amino acids. CDR1 is MDHEN and CDR2 is SYDVKM in the germline V gene. Trimming stripped 3 bases from V and 9 bases from J, with 15 bases between. The CDR3 loop reads CASSLAGRFGEQFF. CDR3 DNA sequence: TGTGCCAGCAGTTTGGCAGGGAGGTTTGGTGAGCAGTTCTTC.

This clone has just one count. The chain carries TRBV7-9 and TRBJ2-7; TRBD1 matches at 7 bases. CDR1 and CDR2 from the germline V gene are SEHNR and FQNEAQ (reference sequence). With V trimmed by 5 bases and J by 6 bases, 10 bases remained unmatched. This CDR3 has 14 amino acids. CDR3 coding DNA: TGTGCCAGCAGCACCCGGGACAGACCATCCGAGCAGTACTTC. Protein product: CASSTRDRPSEQYF.

The rearrangement uses TRBV7-9 and TRBJ1-6; possibly TRBD1 for D (5 bases). The CDR3 consists of 14 residues. Trimming took off 5 bases at V and 6 bases at J, with 11 bases between the two ends. Germline V gene sequence: CDR1 SEHNR, CDR2 FQNEAQ (reference sequence). CDR3 residues: CASSIRDGNSPLHF. CDR3 nucleotides: TGTGCCAGCAGCATCCGGGACGGTAATTCACCCCTCCACTTT. The full variable domain, in which reference TRBV7-9 and TRBJ1-6 provide the parts outside the CDR3, is DTGVSQNPRHKITKRGQNVTFRCDPISEHNRLYWYRQTLGQGPEFLTYFQNEAQLEKSRLLSDRFSAERPKGSFSTLEIQRTEQGDSAMYLCASSIRDGNSPLHFGNGTRLTVT.

The chain recombines TRBV9 with TRBJ2-1, with TRBD1 as a possible D gene (5 bases). The CDR3 extends over 14 amino acids. With 7 bases removed from V and 7 bases from J, the gap between germline ends came to 18 bases. The germline V gene has CDR1 SGDLS and CDR2 YYNGEE. The CDR3 DNA reads as TGTGCCAGCTCCGCTTCGCCTAGGGGAAATGAGCAGTTCTTC. Translated, it gives CASSASPRGNEQFF.

The chain couples TRBV5-4 to TRBJ2-5; the D is unclear. Germline V CDR1 and CDR2: SGHNT, YYREEE (reference sequence). The CDR3 covers 12 residues. Trimming cost V 1 base and J 5 bases, with 6 bases left between them. CDR3 in DNA: TGTGCCAGCAGCTTGTTCGGGGAGACCCAGTACTTC. Translated: CASSLFGETQYF.

This chain joins TRBV5-1 and TRBJ2-1; perhaps D is TRBD1 or TRBD2 (5 bases each). The CDR3 covers 15 residues. The ends were cut back, 6 bases at V and 9 bases at J, with 22 bases in the middle. Germline V gene data show CDR1 as SGHRS and CDR2 as YFSETQ. CDR3 in amino acids: CASNHGTERRGEQFF. The CDR3 nucleotides read TGCGCCAGCAACCATGGGACGGAGAGAAGAGGTGAGCAGTTCTTC.

This sequence joins TRBV10-3 and TRBJ2-7; perhaps D is TRBD1 or TRBD2 (5 bases each). Looked up from germline, CDR1 is ENHRY and CDR2 is SYGVKD. The length of the CDR3 is 14 residues. Trimming stripped 4 bases from V and 11 bases from J, with 21 bases between. Here the CDR3 DNA reads TGTGCCATCAGTGCCCCCCGTCTGGGGGAGATGAAGTACTTC. It is translated as CAISAPRLGEMKYF.

This sequence joins TRBV9 and TRBJ2-3, with D tentatively TRBD1 or TRBD2 (6 bases each). Germline V gene sequence: CDR1 SGDLS, CDR2 YYNGEE. The CDR3 has 14 residues. Trimming removed 0 bases at V and 5 bases at J, with 10 bases between. The CDR3 region has the DNA TGTGCCAGCAGCGTAGAGGGGGGAGGAGATACGCAGTATTTT. This gives the protein CASSVEGGGDTQYF.